A selection of T cell receptor beta chains follows, all from one sample in a study of CD8+CD57+ T cells in acquired aplastic anemia. One entry per CDR3 protein results from TCRdb running MiXCR on the reads. The table lists a few hundred thousand distinct CDR3 sequences, roughly 55% of them singletons, with around 28% in the top ten. Source material: sorted CD4+, CD8+, or CD8+CD57+ T cells (not recorded which) from PBMCs. The receptors were sampled from a human donor in good health. CDR3s include the opening cysteine and the closing phenylalanine or tryptophan. A D gene is named only where the DNA matches it firmly. Clone sizes are given selectively: once, few, many, or a class where the clone is expanded.

clone size	D gene	V gene	J gene	CDR3 DNA	CDR3 protein
-	TRBD1	TRBV7-2	TRBJ2-7	TGTGCCAGCAGCGCCAGACAGGGGCGGGACGAGCAGTACTTC	CASSARQGRDEQYF
-	-	TRBV7-2	TRBJ1-6	TGTGCCAGCAGCTCAAGAACTACGAAGGCACCCCTCCACTTT	CASSSRTTKAPLHF
many	-	TRBV10-2	TRBJ1-6	TGCGCCAGCAAGGACAGTTCGAATTCACCCCTCCACTTT	CASKDSSNSPLHF
many	-	TRBV14	TRBJ2-7	TGTGCCAGCAGCCAAGCGTCGCAGGGCAGATACGAGCAGTACTTC	CASSQASQGRYEQYF
few	TRBD2	TRBV9	TRBJ2-5	TGTGCCAGCAGCCTCAGCGGGGGGACCCAAGAGACCCAGTACTTC	CASSLSGGTQETQYF
-	-	TRBV20-1	TRBJ2-1	TGCAGTGCTAGGGGGGCCTCCTACAATGAGCAGTTCTTC	CSARGASYNEQFF
-	TRBD2	TRBV20-1	TRBJ2-1	TGCAGTGCTAGTGGAGGACTAGCGGCCTGGGATGAGCAGTTCTTC	CSASGGLAAWDEQFF
-	-	TRBV10-3	TRBJ1-1	TGTGCCATCAAGCCCGGGAACACTGAAGCTTTCTTT	CAIKPGNTEAFF
many	-	TRBV6-1	TRBJ2-1	TGTGCCAGCAGTTACTCACAGGGAGGGTACTACAATGAGCAGTTCTTC	CASSYSQGGYYNEQFF
many	-	TRBV11-2	TRBJ2-7	TGTGCCAGCAGCTTAGTAGTGGCCTACGAGCAGTACTTC	CASSLVVAYEQYF
-	-	TRBV7-7	TRBJ2-1	TGTGCTAGCAGCTTAGCCCCGGGGCCGAGCTCCTACAATGAGCAGTTCTTC	CASSLAPGPSSYNEQFF
-	-	TRBV29-1	TRBJ1-1	TGCAGCGTTGCGCACACGAACACTGAAGCTTTCTTT	CSVAHTNTEAFF
once	-	TRBV7-9	TRBJ1-1	TGTGCCAGCAGCTTCAGCCAAGAACAGACAGATGCGAACACTGAAGCTTTCTTT	CASSFSQEQTDANTEAFF
many	TRBD1	TRBV5-6	TRBJ1-3	TGTGCCAGCAGCCCGGACAGGGGGGATCTCCACTCTGGAAACACCATATATTTT	CASSPDRGDLHSGNTIYF
many	TRBD1	TRBV25-1	TRBJ1-4	TGTGCCAGCAGTGGGACAGGGGGCACCGAAAAACTGTTTTTT	CASSGTGGTEKLFF
-	-	TRBV5-1	TRBJ2-7	TGCGCCAGTCGGACAGCTAACTACGAGCAGTACTTC	CASRTANYEQYF
few	-	TRBV7-2	TRBJ1-1	TGTGCCAGCAGCTTGAGGGGGGGTACTGAAGCTTTCTTT	CASSLRGGTEAFF
-	-	TRBV5-8	TRBJ2-5	TGTGCCAGCAGAGTGTACGAGACCCAGTACTTC	CASRVYETQYF
-	TRBD1	TRBV29-1	TRBJ2-3	TGCAGCGTTTCGGGGACAGGATCCACAGATACGCAGTATTTT	CSVSGTGSTDTQYF
many	TRBD1	TRBV7-9	TRBJ2-7	TGTGCCAGCAGCGATCAGGGGGACTCCTACGAGCAGTACTTC	CASSDQGDSYEQYF
-	-	TRBV9	TRBJ1-6	TGTGCCAGCAGCGCCATGTTCGGTAATTCACCCCTCCACTTT	CASSAMFGNSPLHF
-	-	TRBV2	TRBJ2-1	TGTGCCAGCAGTGAATCCTACAATGAGCAGTTCTTC	CASSESYNEQFF
-	TRBD1	TRBV19	TRBJ1-1	TGTGCCAGTAGTATTAGGGGAGGGGGCGCGAAGGACACTGAAGCTTTCTTT	CASSIRGGGAKDTEAFF
-	TRBD2	TRBV12-3/TRBV12-4	TRBJ2-3	TGTGCCAGCAGTCTCAGGACTAGCGCCACAGATACGCAGTATTTT	CASSLRTSATDTQYF
-	-	TRBV5-1	TRBJ2-7	TGCGCCAGCAGCTGGGGGTACCAGGGGCAAGGCTACGAGCAGTACTTC	CASSWGYQGQGYEQYF
-	-	TRBV10-3	TRBJ2-7	TGTGCCATCGGGGGGTCAGGGTACTACGAGCAGTACTTC	CAIGGSGYYEQYF
-	TRBD2	TRBV15	TRBJ2-1	TGTGCCACCAGCAGCGCTTTCGCGGGGGGATACAATGAGCAGTTCTTC	CATSSAFAGGYNEQFF
many	-	TRBV15	TRBJ2-7	TGTGCCACCAGCAGACGGGTCTCCCCCTACGAGCAGTACTTC	CATSRRVSPYEQYF
-	-	TRBV20-1	TRBJ1-3	TGCAGCACTAGAGGACCAGGGGTTCCTGGAAACACCATATATTTT	CSTRGPGVPGNTIYF
-	-	TRBV14	TRBJ2-5	TGTGCCAGCAGGGTTTGTGCTCGGCCTACCCAAGAGACCCAGTACTTC	CASRVCARPTQETQYF
-	TRBD1	TRBV7-9	TRBJ1-4	TGTGCCAGCACCCTAGAGGCAGGGGGTGAGGGAGAGCGTGAAAAACTGTTTTTT	CASTLEAGGEGEREKLFF
-	-	TRBV7-6	TRBJ2-7	TGTGCCAGCAGCTTACTCCGGGAGTGGCACGAGCAGTACTTC	CASSLLREWHEQYF